A single sample is the source of the 15 T cell receptor beta chains below, sequenced in a study of blood T cell repertoires in COVID-19. Profiled with immunoSEQ multiplex PCR; TCRdb holds only in-frame clones, not every one. In the table there are 50,000 or so clones, around four fifths of which are singletons. Sequencing input: peripheral blood. The receptors were sampled from a man between 65 and 85 years old with acute or convalescent COVID-19.

V gene TRBV5-4 combines with J gene TRBJ2-3, with a weak D call TRBD2 (5 bases). CDR1 and CDR2 (germline): SGHNT, YYREEE (reference sequence). The V end lost 4 bases, the J end lost 4 bases, and 10 bases lay between the germline ends. This CDR3 contains 13 residues. This chain's CDR3 is CASSPEGADTQYF. For the CDR3, the DNA is TGTGCCAGCAGCCCCGAGGGTGCAGATACGCAGTATTTT.

The V gene is TRBV11-3, the J gene TRBJ1-1; D gene unclear. CDR1 is SGHNT, CDR2 YENEEA, per germline. The CDR3 consists of 13 residues. Deletions cut 1 base from V and 1 base from J, with 4 bases between. The CDR3 is CASSLGENTEAFF. The DNA for the CDR3 is TGTGCCAGCAGCTTAGGCGAGAACACTGAAGCTTTCTTT.

The chain links TRBV7-6 to TRBJ2-3; 8 positions match TRBD1. From germline, CDR1 is SGHVS and CDR2 FNYEAQ. The CDR3 is 14 residues long. The junction had 1 base not matched to a gene; V was cut back by 4 bases and J by 1 base. As DNA, the CDR3 is TGTGCCAGCAGCTCGGACAGGGGCACAGATACGCAGTATTTT. Translated: CASSSDRGTDTQYF.

The V and J genes are TRBV3-1 (or the pseudogene TRBV3-2) and TRBJ1-4; 8 positions agree with TRBD1. Germline CDR1 and CDR2: LGHDT and YNNKEL (reference sequence). This CDR3 is 14 amino acids long. Trimming removed 0 bases from V and 8 bases from J; junction bases left unmatched: 2. The CDR3 reads CASSQEWDREKLFF. The CDR3 DNA reads TGTGCCAGCAGCCAAGAGTGGGACAGGGAAAAACTGTTTTTT.

The rearrangement joins TRBV15 to TRBJ1-3, with TRBD1 identical over 9 bases. This CDR3 has 15 amino acids. V dropped 5 bases and J dropped 5; count of bases not matched to a gene: 7. CDR1 and CDR2 (germline): LNHNV, YYDKDF (reference sequence). The CDR3 DNA reads TGTGCCACCAGCCCCCTGGGACAGGGCAGAAACACCATATATTTT. Translating gives CATSPLGQGRNTIYF.

J is TRBJ2-5 and V is TRBV6-1; 14 bases fit TRBD2. CDR1 is MNHNS and CDR2 is SASEGT in the germline V gene. V trimming: 3 bases; J trimming: 5 bases; junction bases outside the gene matches: 2. The CDR3 extends over 15 amino acids. CDR3 sequence reads: CASSEGLAGVETQYF. CDR3 nucleotide sequence: TGTGCCAGCAGTGAGGGACTAGCGGGAGTGGAGACCCAGTACTTC.

The chain employs TRBV9 and TRBJ1-2, with 7 bases aligning to TRBD1. Germline V lookup: CDR1 SGDLS, CDR2 YYNGEE. The CDR3 length is 15 residues. The junction had 7 bases not matched to a gene; V was cut back by 4 bases and J by 1 base. CDR3 in DNA: TGTGCCAGCAGCCCCGGGGACAGCGTTAACTATGGCTACACCTTC. It specifies CASSPGDSVNYGYTF.

The chain uses TRBV4-1 and TRBJ1-1; D is undetermined. This CDR3 spans 16 amino acids. V was pared by 2 bases and J by 4 bases, with 17 bases between. Looked up from germline, CDR1 is MGHRA and CDR2 is YSYEKL. In nucleotides, the CDR3 is TGCGCCAGCAGCCAAAAGCCGCTGGTCATTGGCACTGAAGCTTTCTTT. This gives the protein CASSQKPLVIGTEAFF.

The chain employs TRBV2 and TRBJ2-5, with TRBD2 matching over 12 bases. Germline V gives CDR1 SNHLY, CDR2 FYNNEI. With V trimmed by 3 bases and J by 3 bases, 2 bases remained unmatched. The CDR3 sequence is 15 residues long. CDR3 DNA sequence: TGTGCCAGCAGTGATAGGACTAGCGGGAAAGAGACCCAGTACTTC. It yields the protein CASSDRTSGKETQYF.

This clone came up once. The rearrangement joins TRBV5-4 to TRBJ2-7, with TRBD2 matching over 9 bases. The CDR3 length is 14 residues. Germline values: CDR1 SGHNT, CDR2 YYREEE (reference sequence). V shed 2 bases and J 5 bases; nucleotides not matched to a gene: 5. The CDR3 protein is CASSFRLAVNEQYF. The CDR3, as DNA: TGTGCCAGCAGCTTTCGACTAGCGGTAAACGAGCAGTACTTC.

The V gene is TRBV27, the J gene TRBJ1-5, with D hard to call. Germline V gene sequence: CDR1 MNHEY, CDR2 SMNVEV (reference sequence). The V and J ends lost 6 bases and 6 bases respectively, with 15 bases between them. The CDR3 covers 14 residues. Here the CDR3 DNA reads TGTGCCAGCAGGCCGACTAGGATAGGTCAGCCCCAGCATTTT. Translated, it gives CASRPTRIGQPQHF.

The rearrangement uses TRBV19 and TRBJ1-2, with D maybe TRBD1 (5 bases). Germline CDR1 is LNHDA and CDR2 is SQIVND (reference sequence). The length of the CDR3 is 13 residues. Between the trimmed V and J ends, which lost 3 bases and 8 bases, there was a span of 13 bases. In DNA form, the CDR3 reads TGTGCCAGTAGTATGGGGACGGAGGGCGGCTACACCTTC. This codes for CASSMGTEGGYTF.

This clone was seen a few times. The genes are TRBV29-1 and TRBJ1-2; unclear D gene. This CDR3 region has 12 residues. The germline V gene encodes CDR1 SQVTM and CDR2 ANQGSEA. Trimming pared 4 bases from V and 1 base from J, leaving 7 bases between. CDR3 sequence (DNA): TGCAGCGTTGGCCGACTTAACTATGGCTACACCTTC. It yields the protein CSVGRLNYGYTF.

Note on this clone: At one boundary the junction diverges from the germline segment, which might be a read error. The gene calls are TRBV27 and TRBJ2-1, with a possible D match to TRBD1 (6 bases). Germline values: CDR1 MNHEY, CDR2 SMNVEV (reference sequence). The CDR3 has 16 amino acids. CDR3 sequence reads: CASLNRVSEAYNEQFF. The CDR3 DNA reads as TGTGCCAGCCTTAACAGGGTATCTGAGGCTTACAACGAGCAGTTCTTC.

The chain carries TRBV10-3 and TRBJ2-7; 9 bases align to TRBD1. Germline lookup yields CDR1 ENHRY and CDR2 SYGVKD. The CDR3 length is 14 residues. J lost 6 bases, V lost 6 bases, and 9 bases had no gene match. CDR3: CAISTGTGLLEQYF. CDR3 DNA: TGTGCCATCAGCACCGGGACAGGGTTACTCGAGCAGTACTTC.